This T cell receptor beta chain is drawn from a study of identical twins. The CDR3 sequence is 13 residues long. The germline CDR1 and CDR2 sequences are ENHRY and SYGVKD. Trimming removed 5 bases from V and 3 bases from J, with 11 bases in between. Each donor was a healthy Caucasian. This clonotype was recorded many times. No antigen is known for it. Findings and caveats of the study: Beta out-of-frame sequences displayed a weaker excess of sharing between twins. Beta clonotypes that were abundant in cord blood contained fewer insertions, a pattern absent from memory repertoires.

Template switching added a universal primer site; cDNA carried unique molecular identifiers. Via MiXCR, TCRdb re-called the 5' RACE reads, giving one row per CDR3 protein. The sample has approximately 240,000 distinct CDR3 sequences, over 12% seen once. The chain carries TRBV10-3 and TRBJ2-7, with a possible D match to TRBD1 (6 bases). The origin of this receptor is a woman under 30 in good health. Sequences were obtained from memory (CD45RO+) T cells sorted from blood. The CDR3 region is CAISRQENYEQYF. The CDR3 nucleotides read TGTGCCATCAGTAGACAGGAGAACTACGAGCAGTACTTC.